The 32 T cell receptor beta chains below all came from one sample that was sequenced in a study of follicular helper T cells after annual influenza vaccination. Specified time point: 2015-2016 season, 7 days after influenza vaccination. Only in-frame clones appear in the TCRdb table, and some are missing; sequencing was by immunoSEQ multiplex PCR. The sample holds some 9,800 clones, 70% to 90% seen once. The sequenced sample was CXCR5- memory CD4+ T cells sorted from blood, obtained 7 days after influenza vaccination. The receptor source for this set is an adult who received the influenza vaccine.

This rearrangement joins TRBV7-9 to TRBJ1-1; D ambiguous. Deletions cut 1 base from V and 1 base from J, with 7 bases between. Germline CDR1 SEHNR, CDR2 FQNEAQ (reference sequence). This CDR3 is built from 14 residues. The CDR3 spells CASSLGYRNTEAFF. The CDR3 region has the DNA TGTGCCAGCAGCTTAGGGTACAGGAACACTGAAGCTTTCTTT.

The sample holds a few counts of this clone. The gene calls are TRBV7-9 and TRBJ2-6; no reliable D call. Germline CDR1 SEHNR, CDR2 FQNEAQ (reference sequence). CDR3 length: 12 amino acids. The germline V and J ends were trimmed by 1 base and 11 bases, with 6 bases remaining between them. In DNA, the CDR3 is TGTGCCAGCAGCTTAGTGGCAGACGTCCTGACTTTC. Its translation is CASSLVADVLTF.

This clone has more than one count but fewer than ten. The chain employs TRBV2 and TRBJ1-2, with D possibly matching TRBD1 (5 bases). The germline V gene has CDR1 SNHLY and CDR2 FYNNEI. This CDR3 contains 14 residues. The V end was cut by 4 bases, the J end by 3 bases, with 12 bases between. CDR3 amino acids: CASSGGKGDYGYTF. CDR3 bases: TGTGCCAGCAGTGGAGGGAAAGGGGACTATGGCTACACCTTC.

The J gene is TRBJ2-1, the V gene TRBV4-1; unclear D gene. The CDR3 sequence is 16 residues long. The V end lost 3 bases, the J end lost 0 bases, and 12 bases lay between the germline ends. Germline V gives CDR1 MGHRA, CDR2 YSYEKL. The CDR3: CASSHPAKSSYNEQFF. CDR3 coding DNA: TGCGCCAGCAGCCATCCGGCAAAGAGCTCCTACAATGAGCAGTTCTTC.

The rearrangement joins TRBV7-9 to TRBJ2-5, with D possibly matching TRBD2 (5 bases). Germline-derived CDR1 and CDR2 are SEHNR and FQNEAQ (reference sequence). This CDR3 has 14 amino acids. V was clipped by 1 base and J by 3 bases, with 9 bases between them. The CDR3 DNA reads TGTGCCAGCAGCTTAGGTAGCGCAGAAGAGACCCAGTACTTC. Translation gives CASSLGSAEETQYF.

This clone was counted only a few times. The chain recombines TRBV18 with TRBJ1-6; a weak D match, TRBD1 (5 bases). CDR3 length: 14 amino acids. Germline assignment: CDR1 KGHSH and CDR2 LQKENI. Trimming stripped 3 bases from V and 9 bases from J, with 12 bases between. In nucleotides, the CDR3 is TGTGCCAGCTCACCCGGGACCGATAGTTCACCCCTCCACTTT. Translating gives CASSPGTDSSPLHF.

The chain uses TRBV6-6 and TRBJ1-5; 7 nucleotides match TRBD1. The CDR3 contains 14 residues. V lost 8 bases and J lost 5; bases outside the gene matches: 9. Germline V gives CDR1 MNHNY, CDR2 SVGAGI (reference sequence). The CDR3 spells CASRETGKDQPQHF. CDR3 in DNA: TGTGCCAGCCGCGAGACAGGGAAGGATCAGCCCCAGCATTTT.

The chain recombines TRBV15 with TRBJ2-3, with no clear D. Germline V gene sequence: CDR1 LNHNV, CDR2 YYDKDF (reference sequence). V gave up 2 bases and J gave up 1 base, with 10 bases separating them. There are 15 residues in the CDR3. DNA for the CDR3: TGTGCCACCAGCAGACTGCCTGGGGGCACAGATACGCAGTATTTT. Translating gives CATSRLPGGTDTQYF.

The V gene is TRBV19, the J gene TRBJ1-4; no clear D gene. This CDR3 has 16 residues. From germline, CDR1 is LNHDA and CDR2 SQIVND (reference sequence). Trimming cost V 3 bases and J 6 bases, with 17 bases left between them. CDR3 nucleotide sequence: TGTGCCAGTAGTATTCGACGGACTGACTTGCATGAAAAACTGTTTTTT. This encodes CASSIRRTDLHEKLFF.

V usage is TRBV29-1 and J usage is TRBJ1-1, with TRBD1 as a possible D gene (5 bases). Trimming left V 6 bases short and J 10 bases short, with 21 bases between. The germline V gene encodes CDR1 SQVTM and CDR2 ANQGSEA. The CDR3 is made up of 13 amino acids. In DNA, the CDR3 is TGCAGCGTAGCATTTACAGGCTTTAAGGTAGCTTTCTTT. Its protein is CSVAFTGFKVAFF.

The CDR3 region is CASSWGEPARENEQYF. The CDR3 DNA is TGTGCCAGCAGCTGGGGGGAACCCGCCAGGGAGAACGAGCAGTACTTC. This chain links TRBV5-6 with TRBJ2-7; D possibly corresponds to TRBD2 (6 bases). The CDR3 covers 16 residues. Germline V lookup: CDR1 SGHDT, CDR2 YYEEEE. Deletions cut 3 bases from V and 5 bases from J, with 21 bases between.

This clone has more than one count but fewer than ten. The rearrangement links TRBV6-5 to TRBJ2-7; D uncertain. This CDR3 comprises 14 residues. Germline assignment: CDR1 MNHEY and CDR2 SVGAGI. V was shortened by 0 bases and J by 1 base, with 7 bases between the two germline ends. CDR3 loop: CASSYSFGSYEQYF. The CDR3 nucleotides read TGTGCCAGCAGTTACTCTTTTGGATCCTACGAGCAGTACTTC.

DNA of the CDR3: TGTGCCAGCAGTGGGACAGGGGGCTCTCGCAATCAGCCCCAGCATTTT. It codes for CASSGTGGSRNQPQHF. This rearrangement joins TRBV2 to TRBJ1-5; 11 bases agree with TRBD1. The CDR3 loop spans 16 amino acids. Losses at the gene ends were 4 bases for V and 2 bases for J; bases not matched to a gene: 4. Germline V gene lookup returns CDR1 SNHLY and CDR2 FYNNEI.

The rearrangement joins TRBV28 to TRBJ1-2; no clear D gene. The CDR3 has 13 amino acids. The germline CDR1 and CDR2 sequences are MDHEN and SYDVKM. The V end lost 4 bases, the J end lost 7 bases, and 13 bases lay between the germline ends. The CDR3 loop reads CASSYPGLIGYTF. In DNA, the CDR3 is TGTGCCAGCAGTTACCCCGGATTGATTGGCTACACCTTC.

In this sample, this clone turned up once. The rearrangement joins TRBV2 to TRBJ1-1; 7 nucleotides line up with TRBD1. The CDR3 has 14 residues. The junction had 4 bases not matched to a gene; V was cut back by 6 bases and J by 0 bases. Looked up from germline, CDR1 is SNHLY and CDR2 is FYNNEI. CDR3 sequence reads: CASRRQGLNTEAFF. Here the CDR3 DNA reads TGTGCCAGCAGGCGACAGGGACTGAACACTGAAGCTTTCTTT.

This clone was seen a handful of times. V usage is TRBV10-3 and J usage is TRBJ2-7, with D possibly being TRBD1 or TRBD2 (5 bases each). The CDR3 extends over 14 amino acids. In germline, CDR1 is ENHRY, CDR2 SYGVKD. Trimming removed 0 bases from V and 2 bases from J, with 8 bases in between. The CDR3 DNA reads TGTGCCATCAGTGAGTCGCGAGGGGCCTACGAGCAGTACTTC. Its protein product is CAISESRGAYEQYF.

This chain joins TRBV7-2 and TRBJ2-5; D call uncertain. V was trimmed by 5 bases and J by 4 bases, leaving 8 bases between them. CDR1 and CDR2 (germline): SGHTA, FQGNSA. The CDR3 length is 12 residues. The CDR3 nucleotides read TGTGCCAGCAGCCCCCTAGGAGAGACCCAGTACTTC. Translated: CASSPLGETQYF.

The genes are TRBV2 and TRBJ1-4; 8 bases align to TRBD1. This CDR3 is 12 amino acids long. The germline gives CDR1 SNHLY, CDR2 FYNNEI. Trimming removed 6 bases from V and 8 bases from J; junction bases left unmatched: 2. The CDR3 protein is CASRGDREKLFF. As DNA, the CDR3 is TGTGCCAGCAGAGGGGACAGGGAAAAACTGTTTTTT.

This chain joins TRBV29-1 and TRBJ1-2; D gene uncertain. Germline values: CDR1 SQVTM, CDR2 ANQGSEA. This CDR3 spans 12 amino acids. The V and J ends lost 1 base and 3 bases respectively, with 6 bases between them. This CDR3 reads CSVEGGYYGYTF. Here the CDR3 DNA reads TGCAGCGTTGAAGGGGGTTACTATGGCTACACCTTC.

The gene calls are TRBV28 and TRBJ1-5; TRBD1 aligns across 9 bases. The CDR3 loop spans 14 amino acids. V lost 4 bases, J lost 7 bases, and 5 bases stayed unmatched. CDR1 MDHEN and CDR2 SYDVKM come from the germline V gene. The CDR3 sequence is CASSSQGARQPQHF. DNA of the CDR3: TGTGCCAGCAGTTCACAGGGGGCCAGACAGCCCCAGCATTTT. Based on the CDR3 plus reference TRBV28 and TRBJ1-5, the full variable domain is DVKVTQSSRYLVKRTGEKVFLECVQDMDHENMFWYRQDPGLGLRLIYFSYDVKMKEKGDIPEGYSVSREKKERFSLILESASTNQTSMYLCASSSQGARQPQHFGDGTRLSIL.

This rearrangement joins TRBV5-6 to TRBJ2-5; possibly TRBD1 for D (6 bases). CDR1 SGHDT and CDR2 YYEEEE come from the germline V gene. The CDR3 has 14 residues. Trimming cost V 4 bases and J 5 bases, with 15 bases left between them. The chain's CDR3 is CASSLRQVGETQYF. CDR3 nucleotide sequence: TGTGCCAGCAGCCTCCGACAGGTTGGCGAGACCCAGTACTTC.

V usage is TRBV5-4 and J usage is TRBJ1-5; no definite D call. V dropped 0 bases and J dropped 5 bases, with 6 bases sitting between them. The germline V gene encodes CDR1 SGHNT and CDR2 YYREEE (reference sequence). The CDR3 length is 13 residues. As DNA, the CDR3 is TGTGCCAGCAGCTTGGACCGGGATCAGCCCCAGCATTTT. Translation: CASSLDRDQPQHF.

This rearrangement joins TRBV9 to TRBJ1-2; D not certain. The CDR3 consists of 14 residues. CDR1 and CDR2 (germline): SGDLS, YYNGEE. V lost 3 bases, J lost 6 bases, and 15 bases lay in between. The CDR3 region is CASSARRVPDGYTF. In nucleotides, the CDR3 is TGTGCCAGCAGCGCAAGGCGGGTCCCGGATGGCTACACCTTC.

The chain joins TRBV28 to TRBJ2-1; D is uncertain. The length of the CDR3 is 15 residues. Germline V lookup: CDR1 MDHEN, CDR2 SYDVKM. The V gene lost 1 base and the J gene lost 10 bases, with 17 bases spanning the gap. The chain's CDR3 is CASSLFSVGSKEQFF. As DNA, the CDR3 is TGTGCCAGCAGTTTATTTTCGGTGGGGTCTAAAGAGCAGTTCTTC.

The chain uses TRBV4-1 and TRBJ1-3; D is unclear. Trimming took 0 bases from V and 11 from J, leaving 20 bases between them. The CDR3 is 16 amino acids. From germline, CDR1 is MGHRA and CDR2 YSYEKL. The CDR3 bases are TGCGCCAGCAGCCAAGATGGGTCCGGGCGAGCTAATCCCATATATTTT. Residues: CASSQDGSGRANPIYF.

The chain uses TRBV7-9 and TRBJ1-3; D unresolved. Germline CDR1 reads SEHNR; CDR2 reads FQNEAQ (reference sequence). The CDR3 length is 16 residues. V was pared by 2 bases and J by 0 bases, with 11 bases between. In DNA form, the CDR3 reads TGTGCCAGCAGCTTATTGCAGCTTACCTCTGGAAACACCATATATTTT. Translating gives CASSLLQLTSGNTIYF.

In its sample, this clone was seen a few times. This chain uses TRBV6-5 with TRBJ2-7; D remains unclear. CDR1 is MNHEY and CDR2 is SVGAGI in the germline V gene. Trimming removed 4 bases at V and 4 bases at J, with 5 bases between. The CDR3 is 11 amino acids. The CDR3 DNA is TGTGCCAGCAGTTTCCGATACGAGCAGTACTTC. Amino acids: CASSFRYEQYF.

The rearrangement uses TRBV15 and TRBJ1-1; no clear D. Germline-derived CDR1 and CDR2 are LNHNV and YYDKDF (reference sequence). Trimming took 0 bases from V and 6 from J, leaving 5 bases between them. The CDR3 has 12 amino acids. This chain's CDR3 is CATSRDRAEAFF. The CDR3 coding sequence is TGTGCCACCAGCAGAGATCGAGCTGAAGCTTTCTTT. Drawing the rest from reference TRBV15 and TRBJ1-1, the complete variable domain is DAMVIQNPRYQVTQFGKPVTLSCSQTLNHNVMYWYQQKSSQAPKLLFHYYDKDFNNEADTPDNFQSRRPNTSFCFLDIRSPGLGDTAMYLCATSRDRAEAFFGQGTRLTVV.

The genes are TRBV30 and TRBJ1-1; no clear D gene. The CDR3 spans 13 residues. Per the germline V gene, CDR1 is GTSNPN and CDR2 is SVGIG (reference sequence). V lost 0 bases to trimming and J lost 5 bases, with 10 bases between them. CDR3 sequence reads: CAWSVGQRTEAFF. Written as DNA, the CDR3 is TGTGCCTGGAGTGTTGGCCAGAGAACTGAAGCTTTCTTT.

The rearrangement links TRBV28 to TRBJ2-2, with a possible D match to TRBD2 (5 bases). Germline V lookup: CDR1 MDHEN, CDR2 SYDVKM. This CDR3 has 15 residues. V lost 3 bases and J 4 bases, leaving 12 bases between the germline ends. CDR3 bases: TGTGCCAGCAGTTTGGGAGAGGAAGGCACCGGGGAGCTGTTTTTT. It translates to CASSLGEEGTGELFF.

The CDR3 is CASSLETSGNTDTQYF. Written as DNA, the CDR3 is TGCGCCAGCAGCTTGGAGACTAGCGGGAACACAGATACGCAGTATTTT. The gene calls are TRBV5-1 and TRBJ2-3; 11 bases are a match to TRBD2. Germline trimming cut 0 bases from V and 2 bases from J; bases unmatched to any gene: 2. CDR1 is SGHRS, CDR2 YFSETQ, per germline. The CDR3 has 16 amino acids.

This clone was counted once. The CDR3 sequence is CASSSLTGGNEKLFF. Written as DNA, the CDR3 is TGTGCCAGCAGTTCCTTGACAGGGGGAAATGAAAAACTGTTTTTT. This chain joins TRBV28 and TRBJ1-4; TRBD1 agrees at 9 bases. Germline-derived CDR1 and CDR2 are MDHEN and SYDVKM. The V segment lost 4 bases and the J segment 5 bases; nucleotides outside the gene matches: 5. The CDR3 totals 15 residues. The variable domain in full, completed from reference TRBV28 and TRBJ1-4, reads DVKVTQSSRYLVKRTGEKVFLECVQDMDHENMFWYRQDPGLGLRLIYFSYDVKMKEKGDIPEGYSVSREKKERFSLILESASTNQTSMYLCASSSLTGGNEKLFFGSGTQLSVL.